This TCR beta chain was observed in a study of blood T cell repertoires in COVID-19. About the research overall: Material from acute and convalescent COVID-19 was sourced from the United States, Italy and Spain. PBMCs, B-cell-depleted T cells, or T cells were the source of the cDNA or gDNA that made up the material.

Original analysis: How many nucleated cells were present was estimated from reference gene primer amplification. Only in-frame clones appear in the TCRdb table, and some are missing; sequencing was by immunoSEQ multiplex PCR. The V and J calls and clone size come from that table; D and trimming were worked out from the DNA. The sample lists approximately 300,000 clones, 90% occurring once. The Seattle site enrolled patients during active infection and followed them longitudinally. This sequence was found in a woman in her twenties or thirties with COVID-19, enrolled during active disease. Specimen: peripheral blood.

The CDR3 reads CASSSFLAGEVDTQYF. Here the CDR3 DNA reads TGCGCCAGCAGCTCCTTTCTAGCGGGAGAGGTAGATACGCAGTATTTT. V gene TRBV5-1 combines with J gene TRBJ2-3; TRBD2 agrees at 10 bases. Trimming removed 3 bases from V and 5 bases from J; junction bases left unmatched: 9. The CDR3 length is 16 residues. Looked up from germline, CDR1 is SGHRS and CDR2 is YFSETQ.